A single TCR beta chain is shown here with its context. TCRdb's copy holds only in-frame clones and misses some; the assay was immunoSEQ multiplex PCR. The sample carries about 320,000 clones, more than 85% recorded once. This record belongs to a study of blood T cell repertoires in COVID-19. Study at large: COVID-19 samples, acute and convalescent, were from the United States, Italy and Spain.

Those enrolled, adults aged 18 to 89 years, came from about two dozen US areas. Cohort allocation depended upon clinical history that participants reported. People in the exposed group encountered a COVID-19 case within 2 weeks before entering the study. Germline V gene lookup returns CDR1 MNHEY and CDR2 SVGAGI. This CDR3 contains 16 residues. Between the trimmed V and J ends, which lost 0 bases and 0 bases, there was a span of 12 bases. Specimen: PBMCs or T cells enriched from blood (not recorded which). The gene calls are TRBV6-5 and TRBJ2-7, with D possibly matching TRBD1 (6 bases). This clonotype was obtained from a woman aged 25 to 39 who had been exposed to COVID-19. DNA of the CDR3: TGTGCCAGCAGTTACTCGAGCCCACAGGGCTCCTACGAGCAGTACTTC. Translated, it gives CASSYSSPQGSYEQYF.